This TCR beta chain originates from a study of Graves' ophthalmopathy and Graves' hyperthyroidism. Out of about 11 ml of fresh peripheral blood, PBMCs were obtained. This CDR3 region has 15 residues. V was shortened by 4 bases and J by 4 bases, with 14 bases between the two germline ends. The germline V gene encodes CDR1 SGHTA and CDR2 FQGNSA. This clonotype is deemed medium-sized. Beta-chain TCR CDR3 regions were amplified from RNA transcripts. Second-round multiplex PCR followed a first-round RT-PCR using HTBI primers. MiXCR, applied by TCRdb to the multiplex PCR reads, yields one record per CDR3 protein. Here the sample spans some 48,000 distinct CDR3 sequences, around 48% being singletons.

Material for sequencing was peripheral blood. This sequence was found in an adult man with Graves' ophthalmopathy. The chain combines TRBV7-2 with TRBJ2-1; D gene ambiguous. The DNA of the CDR3 is TGTGCCAGCAGCTCCCGTCGGTCCAGGTACAATGAGCAGTTCTTC. Protein: CASSSRRSRYNEQFF. Together with reference TRBV7-2 and TRBJ2-1, the CDR3 gives the full variable domain: GAGVSQSPSNKVTEKGKDVELRCDPISGHTALYWYRQSLGQGLEFLIYFQGNSAPDKSGLPSDRFSAERTGGSVSTLTIQRTQQEDSAVYLCASSSRRSRYNEQFFGPGTRLTVL.